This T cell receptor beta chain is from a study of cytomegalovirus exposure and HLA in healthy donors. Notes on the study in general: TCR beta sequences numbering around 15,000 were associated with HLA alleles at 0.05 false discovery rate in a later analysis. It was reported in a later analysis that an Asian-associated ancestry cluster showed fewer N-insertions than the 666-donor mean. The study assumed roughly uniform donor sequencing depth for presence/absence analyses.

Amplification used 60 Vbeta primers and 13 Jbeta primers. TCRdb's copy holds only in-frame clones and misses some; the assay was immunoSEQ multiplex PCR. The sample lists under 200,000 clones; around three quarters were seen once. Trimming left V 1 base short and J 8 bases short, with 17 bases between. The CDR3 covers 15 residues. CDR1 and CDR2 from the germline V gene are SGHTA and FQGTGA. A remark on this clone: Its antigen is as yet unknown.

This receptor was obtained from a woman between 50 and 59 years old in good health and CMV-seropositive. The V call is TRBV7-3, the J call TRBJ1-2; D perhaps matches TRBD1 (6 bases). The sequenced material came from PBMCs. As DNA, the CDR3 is TGTGCCAGCAGCTTAAGCCCGGGGGGGGCGGAAGGCTACACCTTC. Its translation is CASSLSPGGAEGYTF.